These 12 T cell receptor beta chains were all obtained from the same sample, sequenced in a study of blood T cell repertoires in COVID-19. Generated by immunoSEQ multiplex PCR, the TCRdb table keeps only in-frame clones and is missing some. Seen here are around 130,000 clones, about four fifths observed once, and the top ten hold around 9.5%. The sample taken for sequencing was peripheral blood. The source of these receptors is a man aged 30 to 39 with COVID-19, enrolled during active disease.

V gene TRBV11-3 combines with J gene TRBJ2-2, with D perhaps TRBD2 (6 bases). The V and J ends lost 2 bases and 6 bases respectively, with 7 bases between them. Germline V gene lookup returns CDR1 SGHNT and CDR2 YENEEA. This CDR3 has 13 amino acids. CDR3 sequence (DNA): TGTGCCAGCAGCTTAACTAGCCCCGGGGAGCTGTTTTTT. Protein sequence: CASSLTSPGELFF.

The chain links TRBV27 to TRBJ1-5; 7 nucleotides align to TRBD1. The CDR3 length is 15 residues. The germline CDR1 and CDR2 sequences are MNHEY and SMNVEV (reference sequence). CDR3 sequence (DNA): TGTGCTAGTAGACAGGGTAGTGTAAGCAATCAGCCCCAGCATTTT. It encodes CASRQGSVSNQPQHF.

The chain links TRBV6-5 to TRBJ2-7; the D gene is possibly TRBD2 (5 bases). CDR1 is MNHEY, CDR2 SVGAGI, per germline. Trimming removed 2 bases from V and 1 base from J, with 12 bases in between. The CDR3 has 15 amino acids. CDR3 protein: CASSYAGVGSYEQYF. CDR3 nucleotides: TGTGCCAGCAGTTACGCCGGGGTAGGTTCCTACGAGCAGTACTTC.

The rearrangement joins TRBV28 to TRBJ1-1; TRBD1 aligns across 8 bases. CDR3 length: 14 amino acids. Germline CDR1 reads MDHEN; CDR2 reads SYDVKM. V lost 6 bases, J lost 5 bases, and 8 bases stayed unmatched. The CDR3 bases are TGTGCCAGCAGACTATGGACAGGGAATACTGAAGCTTTCTTT. Its protein product is CASRLWTGNTEAFF.

J is TRBJ2-1 and V is TRBV24-1; 9 bases map to TRBD2. Unmatched junction bases numbered 11, after V lost 4 bases and J lost 8 bases. Germline CDR1 is KGHDR and CDR2 is SFDVKD. CDR3 size: 16 residues. CDR3 in DNA: TGTGCCACCAGTGAGCGAGGACTAGCGAGAGTGTATGAGCAGTTCTTC. Translating gives CATSERGLARVYEQFF.

The J gene is TRBJ2-7, the V gene TRBV28; 12 positions agree with TRBD2. In germline, CDR1 is MDHEN, CDR2 SYDVKM. Trimming cost V 4 bases and J 2 bases; bases outside gene matches: 6. The CDR3 spans 16 residues. The CDR3 loop is CASSSPTSGGTYEQYF. The CDR3 DNA reads as TGTGCCAGCAGTTCTCCGACTAGCGGGGGCACCTACGAGCAGTACTTC.

The chain is built from TRBV5-1 and TRBJ2-7; D is perhaps TRBD1 (5 bases). There are 14 residues in the CDR3. CDR1 and CDR2 from the germline V gene are SGHRS and YFSETQ. The V and J ends lost 2 bases and 4 bases respectively, with 13 bases between them. CDR3 sequence: CASSFQGGLYEQYF. Written as DNA, the CDR3 is TGCGCCAGCAGCTTCCAGGGTGGGTTGTACGAGCAGTACTTC. The whole variable domain, remainder taken from reference TRBV5-1 and TRBJ2-7, is KAGVTQTPRYLIKTRGQQVTLSCSPISGHRSVSWYQQTPGQGLQFLFEYFSETQRNKGNFPGRFSGRQFSNSRSEMNVSTLELGDSALYLCASSFQGGLYEQYFGPGTRLTVT.

A few counts support this clone. The chain links TRBV27 to TRBJ2-7, with TRBD1 matching 9 bases. Germline V gene lookup returns CDR1 MNHEY and CDR2 SMNVEV (reference sequence). With V trimmed by 5 bases and J by 5 bases, 7 bases remained unmatched. This CDR3 is 14 amino acids long. DNA for the CDR3: TGTGCCAGCAGTACGGGACAGGGTTCCCACGAGCAGTACTTC. Amino acids: CASSTGQGSHEQYF.

The V call is TRBV5-8, the J call TRBJ2-1; 7 bases are shared with TRBD2. Losses at the gene ends were 0 bases for V and 4 bases for J; bases not matched to a gene: 7. The germline gives CDR1 SGHTS, CDR2 YDEGEE. The CDR3 totals 16 residues. This chain's CDR3 is CASSLEREVRYNEQFF. In DNA, the CDR3 is TGTGCCAGCAGCTTGGAGCGGGAAGTCCGATACAATGAGCAGTTCTTC.

This clone was detected once. CDR3 sequence: CASSLSRTANEKLFF. The CDR3 DNA is TGTGCCAGCTCCCTCTCCAGGACAGCTAATGAAAAACTGTTTTTT. The rearrangement links TRBV18 to TRBJ1-4; possible D gene TRBD1, 6 bases. The CDR3 contains 15 residues. Trimming took 6 bases from V and 3 from J, leaving 14 bases between them. CDR1 is KGHSH and CDR2 is LQKENI in the germline V gene. The full variable domain, rest sourced from reference TRBV18 and TRBJ1-4, is NAGVMQNPRHLVRRRGQEARLRCSPMKGHSHVYWYRQLPEEGLKFMVYLQKENIIDESGMPKERFSAEFPKEGPSILRIQQVVRGDSAAYFCASSLSRTANEKLFFGSGTQLSVL.

The chain joins TRBV4-2 to TRBJ1-4, with D tentatively TRBD1 (5 bases). Between the trimmed V and J ends, which lost 0 bases and 2 bases, there was a span of 13 bases. Germline CDR1 and CDR2: LGHNA and YNFKEQ. This CDR3 region has 17 residues. CDR3 coding DNA: TGTGCCAGCAGCCAAGATGGAATGGGGCGTACTAATGAAAAACTGTTTTTT. As protein: CASSQDGMGRTNEKLFF.

The chain recombines TRBV3-1 (or the pseudogene TRBV3-2) with TRBJ2-7, with D possibly matching TRBD1 (6 bases). The CDR3 sequence is 15 residues long. The germline CDR1 and CDR2 sequences are LGHDT and YNNKEL (reference sequence). V lost 5 bases to trimming and J lost 3 bases, with 17 bases between them. The CDR3 region has the DNA TGTGCCAGCAGCAAAGGTCCAGGGGATCTCTACGAGCAGTACTTC. This translates into CASSKGPGDLYEQYF.